This T cell receptor beta chain was identified in a study of T cells after yellow fever vaccination (dated by TCRdb to about 2019). About the investigation overall: The SMART-Seq v4 Ultra Low Input RNA kit was used to prepare libraries from fractions with low cell numbers. Two healthy male donors, one aged 18 to 30 and one aged 30 to 40 years, were included in the cohort. Bulk PBMC replicates and cell subsets were isolated from blood drawn at multiple timepoints before and after both primary and secondary immunization. To track T-cell clones before and after primary and booster YFV17D yellow fever vaccination, bulk TCR alpha and beta repertoires were sequenced longitudinally. General study outcomes and caveats: A small fraction of clonotypes appeared in both the CD4 and CD8 compartments, likely as a result of convergent recombination. Compared with the primary T-cell response, the secondary T-cell response was weaker but faster, peaking on day 5 rather than day 15. The study included only two donors, which limits how far the findings can be generalized. Most clones expanded after primary vaccination were re-detected after the booster (96% of CD4 and around 86% of CD8), suggesting broad memory maintenance. Because abundant contaminating clonotypes from the bulk population could be contained in FACS-sorted repertoires, computational filtering was required.

V was cut back by 6 bases and J by 8 bases, leaving a gap of 16 bases between them. Via the germline V gene, CDR1 is MNHEY and CDR2 SVGAGI. The CDR3 sequence holds 13 residues, the cysteine and phenylalanine included. Only the CDR3 DNA stays, 39 bases, in frame from base 1. Sample treatment or condition, as interpreted from the label and publication: live attenuated yellow fever vaccine strain. PBMCs were isolated from peripheral blood using a standard Ficoll-Paque protocol. CD4 and CD8 T-cell fractions were isolated with Dynabeads CD4 and CD8 positive selection kits. TriZol was used to extract RNA from bulk PBMCs, CD4 and CD8 fractions, and dextramer-positive and dextramer-negative fractions. The sample holds many counts of this clonotype. There is no known antigen for this receptor. No much larger clone is present one base from it, and per-base qualities are unavailable. Instrument on record: Illumina NovaSeq 6000. TCR cDNA was synthesized by 5'RACE template switching, through which a universal primer site and unique molecular identifiers were introduced. Priming for cDNA synthesis came from both the TCR alpha and TCR beta constant segments. Library amplification used two PCR steps, and the second PCR step added sample barcodes and sequencing adapters. Sequencing of the libraries was done on either Illumina HiSeq 2500 (2x100 bp) or NovaSeq (2x150 bp). On the authors' methods: Demultiplexing of reads and collapsing into UMI consensus sequences were performed with MIGEC, and V(D)J alignment was carried out with MiXCR. Using edgeR on replicate PBMC samples, clonotypes were called vaccine-responding if FDR was below 0.01 and the log2 fold change was above 5 up to day 15. Each bulk clonotype received a CD4 or CD8 identity based on whether the sequenced CD4 or CD8 repertoire contained that clonotype at higher abundance. In TCRdb, the public reads were trimmed at Q25 with fastp and aligned with MiXCR, with productive beta chains retained. Under each unique CDR3 protein, matching rows form one entry showing the most common genes and DNA. Here the V and J calls rest on TCRdb's processing, not on the authors' analysis. This sample has about 220,000 distinct CDR3 sequences in its table, and under 3.5% of those were observed once. The top ten constitute about 3% of the sample.

The rearrangement combines TRBV6-5 with TRBJ1-1; 5 matching bases give a weak D call of TRBD1. The receptor was derived from a man aged 18 to 30 who received the YFV17D yellow fever vaccine. The sequences come from CD4+ T cells sorted from PBMCs, collected 10 days after the yellow fever booster vaccination. The CDR3 loop reads CASSQAAGLEAFF. The nucleotide sequence is given as TGTGCCAGCAGCCAAGCTGCGGGACTCGAAGCTTTCTTT.